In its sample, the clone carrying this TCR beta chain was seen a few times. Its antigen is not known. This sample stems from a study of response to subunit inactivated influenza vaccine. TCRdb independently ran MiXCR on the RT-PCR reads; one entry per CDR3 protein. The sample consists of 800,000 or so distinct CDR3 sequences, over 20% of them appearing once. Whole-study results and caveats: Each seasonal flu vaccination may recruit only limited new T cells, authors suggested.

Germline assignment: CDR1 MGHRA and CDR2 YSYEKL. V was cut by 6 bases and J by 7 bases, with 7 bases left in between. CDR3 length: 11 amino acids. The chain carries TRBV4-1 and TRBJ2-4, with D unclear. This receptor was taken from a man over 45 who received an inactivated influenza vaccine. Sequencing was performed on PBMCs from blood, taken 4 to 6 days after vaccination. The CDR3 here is CASSSSNIQYF. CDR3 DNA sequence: TGCGCCAGCAGTTCCAGCAACATTCAGTACTTC.